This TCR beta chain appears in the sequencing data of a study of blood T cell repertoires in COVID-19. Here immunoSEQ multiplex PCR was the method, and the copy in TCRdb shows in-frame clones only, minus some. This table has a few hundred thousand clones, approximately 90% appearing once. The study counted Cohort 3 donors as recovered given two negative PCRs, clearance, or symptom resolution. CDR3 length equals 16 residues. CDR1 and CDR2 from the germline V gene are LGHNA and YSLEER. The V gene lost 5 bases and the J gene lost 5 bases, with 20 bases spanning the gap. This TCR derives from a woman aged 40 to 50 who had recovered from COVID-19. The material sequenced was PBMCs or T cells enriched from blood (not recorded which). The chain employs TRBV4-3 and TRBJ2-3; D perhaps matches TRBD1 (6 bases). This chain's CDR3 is CASSAGTQAGGDTQYF. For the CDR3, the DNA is TGCGCCAGCAGCGCCGGGACACAGGCTGGGGGAGATACGCAGTATTTT.